This T cell receptor (beta chain) was observed in a study of regulatory T cells in long-lasting Graves disease. Study-wide results and caveats: The study found TRBV28, TRBJ1-2 and TRBJ2-5 favored in persistent disease.

This sample's time point: persistent/refractory GD, antithyroid drugs over 5 years with positive TRAb. Extracted PBMC RNA gave rise to the TCR library. About this clonotype itself: Its target is not known. It is likely a read error, because the conserved phenylalanine at the end of the CDR3 is missing.

CDR3-region Arm-PCR and iRepertoire HTBI primers produced the TCR beta libraries. TCRdb fed the multiplex PCR reads into MiXCR, producing one record per CDR3 protein. The data hold roughly 700,000 distinct CDR3 sequences, with 30% observed a single time. Looked up from germline, CDR1 is SNHLY and CDR2 is FYNNEI. V gave up 6 bases and J gave up 1 base; unmatched junction bases: 5. The CDR3 spans 15 residues. Sample: peripheral blood mononuclear cells (PBMCs), taken when the disease was refractory, from a patient treated with antithyroid drugs. The rearrangement links TRBV2 to TRBJ2-5, with 10 bases lining up with TRBD2. This TCR was recovered from a female donor with Graves disease. The CDR3 DNA reads as TGTGCCAGCAGCTTTAGCGGGAGGCCCCAAGAGACCCAGTACTCC. Protein: CASSFSGRPQETQYS.